This entry is about one TCR beta chain. The antigen remains undetermined. The CDR3 loop spans 17 amino acids. Losses at the gene ends were 5 bases for V and 6 bases for J; bases not matched to a gene: 15. Per the germline V gene, CDR1 is LNHNV and CDR2 is YYDKDF (reference sequence). This specimen comes from a study of OX40 agonist ivuxolimab in advanced cancers. In the study overall: Given to patients was ivuxolimab, an agonistic anti-OX40 (CD134) antibody. Patients were 65% to 85% male with ages about 20 to 79, mean about 54. The dose of intravenous ivuxolimab that patients received every 2 weeks ranged from 0.01 to 10 mg/kg.

Generated by immunoSEQ multiplex PCR, the TCRdb table keeps only in-frame clones and is missing some. There are some 19,000 clones in the sample; roughly 80% occur only once, and roughly a third lies in the top ten. General study findings and limits: At 0.1 to 3.0 mg/kg and by week 6, clonal expansion occurred in CD4+ and CD8+ blood T cells.

The chain is built from TRBV15 and TRBJ2-5, with 10 bases matching TRBD2. This TCR derives from an adult with an advanced solid tumor such as melanoma, head and neck, liver or kidney cancer. Sequencing used CD4+ or CD8+ T cells sorted from blood, obtained in a trial of the OX40 agonist ivuxolimab. In nucleotides, the CDR3 is TGTGCCACCAGCGCCGGAGTGAGCGGGGGGGCCACAAAGACCCAGTACTTC. As protein: CATSAGVSGGATKTQYF.